The 25 T cell receptor beta chains given below trace back to one sample, sequenced in a study of T-cell memory formation after mild COVID-19. TCRdb fed the 5' RACE reads into MiXCR, producing one record per CDR3 protein. The sample has approximately 570,000 distinct CDR3 sequences; about a sixth are singletons. What was sequenced was PBMCs or a T cell subset sorted from them (not recorded which). The receptor source for this set is an adult woman who had mild COVID-19 (a few samples of this study predate the infection). Cell type and time point are not known.

The V call is TRBV21-1, the J call TRBJ1-5; TRBD1, the table's D call, lacks a check against the DNA. TRBV21-1 has pseudogene status. The CDR3 length is 15 residues. This chain's CDR3 is CASTPEGGGNQPQHF. The CDR3 DNA follows: TGTGCCAGCACCCCTGAGGGTGGGGGCAATCAGCCCCAGCATTTT.

This clonotype was seen ten or more times. J is TRBJ1-2 and V is TRBV5-6, with TRBD1 identical over 7 bases. Germline V lookup: CDR1 SGHDT, CDR2 YYEEEE. This CDR3 has 16 residues. The V segment lost 6 bases and the J segment 4 bases; nucleotides outside the gene matches: 15. The CDR3 sequence is CASTKGQTEPFYGYTF. CDR3 bases: TGTGCCAGCACCAAGGGACAGACCGAACCCTTCTATGGCTACACCTTC.

This clonotype was detected many times. The chain has TRBV30 and TRBJ2-7, with D perhaps TRBD2 (5 bases). V lost 1 base and J 5 bases, leaving 9 bases between the germline ends. Germline assignment: CDR1 GTSNPN and CDR2 SVGIG (reference sequence). CDR3 length equals 12 residues. CDR3 loop: CAWSGTFDEQYF. CDR3 DNA sequence: TGTGCCTGGAGTGGGACTTTCGACGAGCAGTACTTC.

The V gene is TRBV4-3, the J gene TRBJ2-3; 7 bases match TRBD1. The CDR3 has 17 amino acids. The germline CDR1 and CDR2 sequences are LGHNA and YSLEER. V was clipped by 2 bases and J by 3 bases; unmatched bases: 11. The CDR3 nucleotides read TGCGCCAGCAGCCAAACACGGGACAGTGATTGGACAGATACGCAGTATTTT. This codes for CASSQTRDSDWTDTQYF.

This clonotype showed up just a few times. The chain couples TRBV7-6 to TRBJ2-7; D call uncertain. With 1 base removed from V and 2 bases from J, the gap between germline ends came to 6 bases. This CDR3 comprises 13 residues. In germline, CDR1 is SGHVS, CDR2 FNYEAQ. CDR3 bases: TGTGCCAGCAGCTTAGACGATACCTACGAGCAGTACTTC. It translates to CASSLDDTYEQYF.

The rearrangement links TRBV2 to TRBJ1-2; TRBD1 is a possible D gene (6 bases). Between the trimmed V and J ends, which lost 4 bases and 5 bases, there was a span of 17 bases. The CDR3 sequence is 15 residues long. CDR1 is SNHLY, CDR2 FYNNEI, per germline. The CDR3 DNA is TGTGCCAGCAGTGCAGGGGAAATGGGGCCTTATGGCTACACCTTC. Encoded protein: CASSAGEMGPYGYTF.

The chain recombines TRBV12-3 or TRBV12-4 with TRBJ2-1, with D possibly TRBD1 on 6 matching bases. Trimming shortened V by 4 bases and J by 3 bases, and 16 bases separated the two germline ends. The CDR3 runs to 16 residues. CDR3 sequence: CASSSFDRKDYNEQFF. CDR3 in DNA: TGTGCCAGCAGTTCCTTTGACAGGAAAGACTACAATGAGCAGTTCTTC.

This clonotype was counted only a few times. The chain links TRBV20-1 to TRBJ2-1; D possibly uses TRBD1 or TRBD2 (5 bases each). The V gene's germline CDR1 is DFQATT and CDR2 SNEGSKA (reference sequence). This CDR3 comprises 20 residues. V dropped 2 bases and J dropped 0 bases, with 26 bases sitting between them. CDR3 in DNA: TGCAGTGCTAGAACTTATCAGTCGGGGCCCGATGTAAGCTCCTACAATGAGCAGTTCTTC. It is translated as CSARTYQSGPDVSSYNEQFF.

The chain joins TRBV7-2 to TRBJ2-7; 10 bases agree with TRBD1. Unmatched junction bases numbered 9, after V lost 5 bases and J lost 5 bases. Germline V gene data show CDR1 as SGHTA and CDR2 as FQGNSA. This CDR3 region has 15 residues. CDR3 in amino acids: CASSPRDRGLNEQYF. CDR3 nucleotides: TGTGCCAGCAGCCCCCGTGACAGGGGGCTAAACGAGCAGTACTTC.

Here the CDR3 reads CASSRTGGLAEETQYF. The CDR3 nucleotides read TGTGCCAGCAGCCGGACAGGCGGGCTAGCGGAAGAGACCCAGTACTTC. This sequence joins TRBV7-2 and TRBJ2-5; D is perhaps TRBD1 or TRBD2 (7 bases each). V dropped 5 bases and J dropped 3 bases, with 19 bases sitting between them. The germline V gene encodes CDR1 SGHTA and CDR2 FQGNSA. This CDR3 has 16 amino acids. Full variable domain (rest looked up from reference TRBV7-2 and TRBJ2-5): GAGVSQSPSNKVTEKGKDVELRCDPISGHTALYWYRQSLGQGLEFLIYFQGNSAPDKSGLPSDRFSAERTGGSVSTLTIQRTQQEDSAVYLCASSRTGGLAEETQYFGPGTRLLVL.

The rearrangement joins TRBV7-9 to TRBJ1-1, with 10 bases aligning to TRBD1. Germline CDR1 is SEHNR and CDR2 is FQNEAQ (reference sequence). The CDR3 consists of 17 residues. Trimming cost V 3 bases and J 4 bases; bases outside gene matches: 11. The CDR3 reads CASSLRGQGSGGTEAFF. CDR3 coding DNA: TGTGCCAGCAGCTTGAGGGGACAGGGGTCCGGGGGCACTGAAGCTTTCTTT.

The sample holds many counts of this clonotype. The chain joins TRBV12-3 or TRBV12-4 to TRBJ2-7; 7 nucleotides align to TRBD1. The CDR3 consists of 13 residues. Trimming at V came to 2 bases and at J to 6 bases, leaving 4 bases not matched to a gene. CDR3 amino acids: CASSLRGRGEQYF. The CDR3, as DNA: TGTGCCAGCAGTTTAAGGGGGCGAGGCGAGCAGTACTTC.

This chain joins TRBV24-1 and TRBJ2-7; the match to TRBD2 covers 9 bases. Trimming took 3 bases from V and 3 from J; bases not matched to a gene: 5. The CDR3 runs 15 residues. Looked up from germline, CDR1 is KGHDR and CDR2 is SFDVKD. The CDR3 here is CATSDPGTSNYEQYF. The CDR3, as DNA: TGTGCCACCAGTGATCCCGGGACTAGCAACTACGAGCAGTACTTC.

This clonotype turned up a few times. The J gene is TRBJ2-7, the V gene TRBV7-2; D could derive from TRBD1 or TRBD2 (5 bases each). Looked up from germline, CDR1 is SGHTA and CDR2 is FQGNSA. The V end lost 5 bases, the J end lost 3 bases, and 17 bases lay between the germline ends. This CDR3 comprises 15 residues. The CDR3 bases are TGTGCCAGCAGCCTGGGACCCCCTAGGAACTACGAGCAGTACTTC. It is translated as CASSLGPPRNYEQYF.

The sample holds a few counts of this clonotype. The genes are TRBV6-5 and TRBJ2-2, with 10 bases lining up with TRBD1. The CDR3 covers 15 residues. Germline lookup yields CDR1 MNHEY and CDR2 SVGAGI. The V segment lost 4 bases and the J segment 5 bases; nucleotides outside the gene matches: 4. The CDR3 reads CASSSPGQGTGELFF. Here the CDR3 DNA reads TGTGCCAGCAGTTCACCGGGACAGGGGACCGGGGAGCTGTTTTTT.

The chain couples TRBV18 to TRBJ1-1; 7 bases line up with TRBD1. V gave up 5 bases and J gave up 7 bases; unmatched junction bases: 10. Per the germline V gene, CDR1 is KGHSH and CDR2 is LQKENI. The CDR3 runs 14 residues. The CDR3, as DNA: TGTGCCAGCTCATTGCAGAGGGGGCAGGGTGAAGCTTTCTTT. Protein product: CASSLQRGQGEAFF.

This clonotype was detected only a few times. V usage is TRBV3-1 and J usage is TRBJ2-5, with TRBD2 matching over 12 bases. The CDR3 has 19 residues. CDR1 and CDR2 (germline): LGHDT, YNNKEL (reference sequence). With 0 bases clipped from V and 1 base from J, the junction kept 9 bases outside the gene matches. Written as DNA, the CDR3 is TGTGCCAGCAGCCAAGATTTGCTAGCGGGGGGGCCTGGCCAAGAGACCCAGTACTTC. The encoded protein is CASSQDLLAGGPGQETQYF.

This clonotype has more than one count but fewer than ten. The gene calls are TRBV12-3 or TRBV12-4 and TRBJ2-3; D possibly corresponds to TRBD1 (6 bases). V dropped 6 bases and J dropped 2 bases, with 12 bases sitting between them. This CDR3 has 14 residues. CDR3 region: CASSRDMSTDTQYF. Written as DNA, the CDR3 is TGTGCCAGCAGCCGGGACATGTCCACAGATACGCAGTATTTT.

The V call is TRBV6-2 or TRBV6-3, the J call TRBJ1-5, with unresolved D. CDR3 length: 11 residues. Per the germline V gene, CDR1 is MNHEY and CDR2 is SVGEGT. With 8 bases removed from V and 6 bases from J, the gap between germline ends came to 8 bases. Here the CDR3 DNA reads TGTGCCAGCGGCGCGACTCAGCCCCAGCATTTT. It yields the protein CASGATQPQHF.

This clonotype was recorded a few times. The chain is built from TRBV4-3 and TRBJ2-4; unclear D gene. The germline V and J ends were trimmed by 0 bases and 0 bases, with 18 bases remaining between them. Looked up from germline, CDR1 is LGHNA and CDR2 is YSLEER. This CDR3 comprises 19 residues. The CDR3 region is CASSQEPAAATLAKNIQYF. In nucleotides, the CDR3 is TGCGCCAGCAGCCAAGAACCTGCGGCGGCCACTCTAGCCAAAAACATTCAGTACTTC.

Ten or more counts support this clonotype. This sequence joins TRBV24-1 and TRBJ2-7; D remains ambiguous. CDR3 length: 13 residues. Germline V CDR1 and CDR2: KGHDR, SFDVKD. Deletions cut 2 bases from V and 1 base from J, with 5 bases between. This CDR3 reads CATSDSHSYEQYF. In DNA form, the CDR3 reads TGTGCCACCAGTGATTCTCATTCCTACGAGCAGTACTTC.

The chain is built from TRBV11-1 and TRBJ2-1; D remains unclear. The CDR3 totals 15 residues. Trimming pared 4 bases from V and 5 bases from J, leaving 15 bases between. Germline V CDR1 and CDR2: SGHAT, FQDESV (reference sequence). The CDR3 sequence: CASSSGFLGNNEQFF. The CDR3 DNA reads as TGTGCCAGCAGCTCCGGATTTCTGGGGAACAATGAGCAGTTCTTC. Together with reference TRBV11-1 and TRBJ2-1, the CDR3 gives the full variable domain: EAEVAQSPRYKITEKSQAVAFWCDPISGHATLYWYRQILGQGPELLVQFQDESVVDDSQLPKDRFSAERLKGVDSTLKIQPAELGDSAMYLCASSSGFLGNNEQFFGPGTRLTVL.

Here the CDR3 reads CSARGGAGGYNEQFF. DNA of the CDR3: TGCAGTGCTAGAGGGGGAGCAGGGGGCTACAATGAGCAGTTCTTC. This chain joins TRBV20-1 and TRBJ2-1; 7 bases line up with TRBD1. CDR3 length: 15 amino acids. Germline-derived CDR1 and CDR2 are DFQATT and SNEGSKA (reference sequence). The V segment lost 1 base and the J segment 3 bases; nucleotides outside the gene matches: 6.

A few counts support this clonotype. This sequence joins TRBV6-1 and TRBJ2-5; TRBD2 agrees at 8 bases. This CDR3 has 15 amino acids. V lost 5 bases and J lost 5; bases outside the gene matches: 10. CDR1 is MNHNS, CDR2 SASEGT, per germline. The CDR3 nucleotides are TGTGCCAGCAGTTTAGAGGGACTAGTGGGGGAGACCCAGTACTTC. Translation: CASSLEGLVGETQYF.

Ten or more counts support this clonotype. This rearrangement joins TRBV12-3 or TRBV12-4 to TRBJ1-1, with D possibly TRBD1 on 6 matching bases. CDR3 size: 14 residues. With 6 bases removed from V and 1 base from J, the gap between germline ends came to 12 bases. CDR3 sequence (DNA): TGTGCCAGCAGCTTCAGGGGAAAGAACACTGAAGCTTTCTTT. This translates into CASSFRGKNTEAFF.